These 4 T cell receptor beta chains share one sample of origin, sequenced in a study of T cells in Graves' hyperthyroidism and ophthalmopathy. There were TCR beta CDR3 regions amplified from RNA transcripts. HTBI primers were the set used in a first-round RT-PCR of the TCR CDR3. TCRdb called the multiplex PCR reads again in MiXCR, with one record for every CDR3 protein. The sample shows hundreds of thousands of distinct CDR3 sequences, 14% of them seen only once. Sample: blood. The receptors originated from a woman in her thirties or forties with Graves' hyperthyroidism.

This clonotype showed up just a few times. V and J are TRBV30 and TRBJ1-2, with 9 nucleotides matching TRBD1. V trimming: 0 bases; J trimming: 7 bases; junction bases outside the gene matches: 3. The CDR3 covers 13 residues. The germline CDR1 and CDR2 sequences are GTSNPN and SVGIG (reference sequence). CDR3 nucleotide sequence: TGTGCCTGGAGTGTACAGGGGGCAGGTGGCTACACCTTC. This translates into CAWSVQGAGGYTF.

The rearrangement uses TRBV20-1 and TRBJ1-4, with D maybe TRBD1 (5 bases). Germline CDR1 and CDR2: DFQATT and SNEGSKA (reference sequence). The CDR3 is 13 amino acids. V lost 4 bases, J lost 4 bases, and 10 bases lay in between. The CDR3 region is CSAMGPSNEKLFF. In DNA form, the CDR3 reads TGCAGTGCTATGGGACCGAGTAATGAAAAACTGTTTTTT.

This clonotype was detected ten times or more. The chain couples TRBV28 to TRBJ1-5, with D unresolved. V was trimmed by 4 bases and J by 9 bases, leaving 13 bases between them. CDR1 is MDHEN and CDR2 is SYDVKM in the germline V gene. The CDR3 has 13 amino acids. Written as DNA, the CDR3 is TGTGCCAGCAGTTCAGGTGGCCCCGGGCCCCAGCATTTT. Translated, it gives CASSSGGPGPQHF. Combining the CDR3 with reference TRBV28 and TRBJ1-5 gives the whole variable domain DVKVTQSSRYLVKRTGEKVFLECVQDMDHENMFWYRQDPGLGLRLIYFSYDVKMKEKGDIPEGYSVSREKKERFSLILESASTNQTSMYLCASSSGGPGPQHFGDGTRLSIL.

This clonotype was seen ten or more times. This CDR3 is CASSEGNSNQPQHF. The CDR3 region has the DNA TGTGCCAGCAGTGAAGGCAATAGCAATCAGCCCCAGCATTTT. The chain joins TRBV2 to TRBJ1-5, with D hard to call. The CDR3 loop spans 14 amino acids. From germline, CDR1 is SNHLY and CDR2 FYNNEI. With 1 base removed from V and 0 bases from J, the gap between germline ends came to 4 bases.